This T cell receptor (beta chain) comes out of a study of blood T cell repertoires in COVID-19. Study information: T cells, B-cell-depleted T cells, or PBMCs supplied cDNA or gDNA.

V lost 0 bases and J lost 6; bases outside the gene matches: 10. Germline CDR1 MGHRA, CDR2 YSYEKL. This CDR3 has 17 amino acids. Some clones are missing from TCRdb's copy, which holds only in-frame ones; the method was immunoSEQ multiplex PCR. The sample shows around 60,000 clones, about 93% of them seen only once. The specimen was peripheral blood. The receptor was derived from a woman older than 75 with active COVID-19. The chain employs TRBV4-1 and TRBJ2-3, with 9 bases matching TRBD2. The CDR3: CASSQDWASGEGDTQYF. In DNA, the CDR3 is TGCGCCAGCAGCCAAGATTGGGCTAGCGGGGAGGGGGATACGCAGTATTTT.